The source of this T cell receptor (beta chain) is a study of radiotherapy plus CTLA-4 blockade in lung cancer. Looking at the study overall: Objective responses occurred in about a sixth of patients; roughly 31% had disease control. Study-level findings and limits: The best predictor of response was reported to be early blood T cell clone dynamics, with interferon-beta. Expansion in blood of tumor-derived TCR clones was seen after radiotherapy plus ipilimumab.

Sequencing was performed with immunoSEQ multiplex PCR; in TCRdb, only in-frame clones are kept and a portion is missing. The table includes about 46,000 clones, roughly 80% detected once. Losses at the gene ends were 4 bases for V and 3 bases for J; bases not matched to a gene: 5. CDR3 length equals 14 residues. CDR1 is SQVTM, CDR2 ANQGSEA, per germline. About this clone: Antigen unknown.

Focal radiation plus CTLA-4 blockade with ipilimumab was administered to patients who had chemo-refractory metastatic non-small-cell lung cancer. This clonotype was sampled from a human donor with non-small cell lung cancer who had a complete response to radiotherapy plus ipilimumab. Specimen: peripheral blood, collected from a patient treated with radiotherapy plus ipilimumab. V usage is TRBV29-1 and J usage is TRBJ2-1, with 8 bases that match TRBD1. CDR3 nucleotide sequence: TGCAGCGTTGTGTGGACAGGGAGCTACAATGAGCAGTTCTTC. It translates to CSVVWTGSYNEQFF.